Detailed here is one T cell receptor (beta chain). The clone's antigen remains unknown. No base qualities exist here, and no much larger clone lies one base off it. This specimen's time point label, per the study, means: about 28 days (+/-7) after the second vaccine dose. Because spike-specific TCR depth and breadth did not differ between the two schedules, AZD1222 recipients who got a second dose at roughly 4 weeks were pooled with those who got a second dose at roughly 12 weeks. Samples from vaccinated people were obtained from the UK trials COV001 and COV002, which included a single-blind randomized controlled phase 2/3 trial of AZD1222 (ChAdOx1 nCoV-19) in healthy adults. Trial participant PBMC samples were collected at day 0 and day 28 after the second dose for TCRbeta chain sequencing. The CDR3 regions of human TCRbeta chains were analyzed by immunosequencing. Concerning the study's data processing: Repertoire TCRs were matched against a reference library of SARS-CoV-2-specific TCRs generated with the MIRA antigen-specificity platform. Breadth was defined as the fraction of unique TCRs that were SARS-CoV-2-associated, and depth was defined as the fraction of total T cells that were SARS-CoV-2-associated. Using the MIRA data, every spike-specific TCR was mapped to the spike region that the TCR reacted to and assigned to either a CD4 or a CD8 class. Log10-transformed breadth and depth values were compared by one-way ANOVA with Sidak's multiple comparisons tests. The table comes from immuneACCESS by way of TCRdb, which keeps in-frame sequences with V and J called. Part of the clones is missing from these tables; in studies checked, under half for an unresolved V gene and the rest for unknown reasons. The V and J calls and the clone size are those of that table, but D and trimming were determined from the DNA. This sample holds approximately 210,000 clones; approximately 91% were observed only once. The ten top clones hold around 3% of the sample.

This entry comes from a study of T cell responses to AZD1222 COVID-19 vaccine (dated by TCRdb to the early 2020s). Regarding the study in general: A total of 233 trial participants underwent TCR sequencing, of whom some 210 received two doses of AZD1222 and some 26 received two doses of the MenACWY control vaccine. Trial participants were enrolled into age subgroups of 18-55, 56-69 and 70-plus years, which contained approximately 150, 30 and 60 TCR-sequenced participants, respectively. Results and caveats for the whole study, not just this receptor: Only five to seven AZD1222 recipients were SARS-CoV-2 seropositive at baseline, limiting conclusions about previously exposed vaccinees. After two AZD1222 doses, both the breadth and the depth of spike-specific TCRs were significantly higher than at day 0 and than in MenACWY recipients. The 56-69-year group was small, and its depth increase did not reach significance, likely because of low power. Nearly half of unique spike-specific TCRs reportedly recognized epitopes outside regions mutated in the B.1.351 and B.1.1.7 variants. Because no samples from the day 14 peak response were available, repertoires could be characterized only after the peak T cell response. Participants were mostly white British and included more females than males, and it was suggested by the authors that clonal diversity may have been underestimated. CD4 TCRs associated with the vaccine covered the entire spike protein, and the dominant responses were in regions 160-218 and 743-854.

The sequence was collected from an adult who received the AZD1222 COVID-19 vaccine. This material consisted of peripheral blood, taken 28 days after the second AZD1222 dose.

The DNA is TGTGCCAGCAGCTACTCTAGCACGGGGGGAACTGAAGCTTTCTTT. Its protein reads: CASSYSSTGGTEAFF. Here the chain combines TRBV5-4 and TRBJ1-1; perhaps TRBD1 is the D gene, with 5 bases matching. V is cut by 3 bases and J by 5 bases, and the space between the germline ends is 17 bases. The germline V gene (reference sequence) gives CDR1 as SGHNT and CDR2 as YYREEE. The CDR3 runs 15 residues from the cysteine to the phenylalanine. CDR3 DNA only is kept here, 45 bases in frame from base 1. This CDR3, with the reference TRBV5-4 and TRBJ1-1 proteins standing in past its ends, gives the full variable domain ETGVTQSPTHLIKTRGQQVTLRCSSQSGHNTVSWYQQALGQGPQFIFQYYREEENGRGNFPPRFSGLQFPNYSSELNVNALELDDSALYLCASSYSSTGGTEAFFGQGTRLTVV.